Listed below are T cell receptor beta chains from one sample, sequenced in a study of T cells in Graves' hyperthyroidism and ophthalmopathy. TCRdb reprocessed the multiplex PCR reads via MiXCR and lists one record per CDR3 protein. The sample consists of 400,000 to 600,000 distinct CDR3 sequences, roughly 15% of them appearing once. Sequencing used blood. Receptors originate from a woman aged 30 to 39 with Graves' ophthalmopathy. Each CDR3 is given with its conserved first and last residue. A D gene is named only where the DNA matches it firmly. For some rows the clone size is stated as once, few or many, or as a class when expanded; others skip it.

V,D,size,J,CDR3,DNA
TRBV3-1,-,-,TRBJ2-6,CASSQGDPGANVLTF,TGTGCCAGCAGCCAGGGGGACCCTGGGGCCAACGTCCTGACTTTC
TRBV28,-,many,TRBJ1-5,CASTFSGAKPQHF,TGTGCCAGCACTTTTTCGGGGGCCAAGCCCCAGCATTTT
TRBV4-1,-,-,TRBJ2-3,CASSQGLQNTDTQYF,TGCGCCAGCAGCCAAGGACTACAGAACACAGATACGCAGTATTTT
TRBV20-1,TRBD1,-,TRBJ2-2,CSARVKQGVGELFF,TGCAGTGCTAGGGTCAAACAGGGGGTCGGGGAGCTGTTTTTT
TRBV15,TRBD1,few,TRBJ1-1,CATSRGDSATEAFF,TGTGCCACCAGCAGAGGGGACAGCGCCACTGAAGCTTTCTTT
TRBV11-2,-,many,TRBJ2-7,CASETTGSYEQYF,TGTGCCAGCGAGACTACAGGGTCCTACGAGCAGTACTTC
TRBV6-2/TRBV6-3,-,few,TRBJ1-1,CASSYSLGANTEAFF,TGTGCCAGCAGTTACTCGCTAGGGGCGAACACTGAAGCTTTCTTT
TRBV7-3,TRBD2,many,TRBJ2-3,CASSLTEVAGGDTQYF,TGTGCCAGCAGCCTAACCGAAGTAGCGGGGGGGGATACGCAGTATTTT
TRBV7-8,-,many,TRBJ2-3,CASSPLLADTQYF,TGTGCCAGCAGCCCCTTACTAGCAGATACGCAGTATTTT
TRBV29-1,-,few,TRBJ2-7,CSVVQGYEQCF,TGCAGCGTTGTGCAGGGCTACGAGCAGTGCTTC
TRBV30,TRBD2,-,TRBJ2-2,CAWNSGSGAGELFF,TGTGCCTGGAATAGCGGGAGCGGGGCCGGGGAGCTGTTTTTT
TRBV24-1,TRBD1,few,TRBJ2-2,CATSDRGTANTGELFF,TGTGCCACCAGTGATAGGGGGACAGCGAACACCGGGGAGCTGTTTTTT
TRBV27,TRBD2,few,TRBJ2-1,CASSVTSGSIDEQFF,TGTGCCAGCAGTGTTACTAGCGGGAGTATTGATGAGCAGTTCTTC
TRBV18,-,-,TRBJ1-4,CASSPREKDEKLFF,TGTGCCAGCTCGCCCAGGGAGAAGGATGAAAAACTGTTTTTT
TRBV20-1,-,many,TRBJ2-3,CSTSSRFSTDTQYF,TGCAGTACGAGTTCGCGGTTTAGCACAGATACGCAGTATTTT
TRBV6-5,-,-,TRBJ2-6,CASSIVSGANVLTF,TGTGCCAGCAGTATAGTCTCTGGGGCCAACGTCCTGACTTTC
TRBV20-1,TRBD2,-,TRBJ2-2,CSASQAGGPRTGELFF,TGCAGTGCTAGCCAAGCGGGAGGGCCGCGGACCGGGGAGCTGTTTTTT
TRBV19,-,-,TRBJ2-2,CASIHGSGELFF,TGTGCCAGTATCCACGGGTCCGGGGAGCTGTTTTTT
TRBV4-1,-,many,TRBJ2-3,CASSQVGRVDTQYF,TGCGCCAGCAGCCAAGTTGGACGAGTGGATACGCAGTATTTT
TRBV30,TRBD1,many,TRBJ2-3,CAWSRGQGTQYF,TGTGCCTGGAGTAGGGGGCAGGGTACGCAGTATTTT
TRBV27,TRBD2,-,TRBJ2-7,CATGRAGGPFYEQYF,TGTGCCACCGGTCGGGCGGGAGGGCCCTTCTACGAGCAGTACTTC
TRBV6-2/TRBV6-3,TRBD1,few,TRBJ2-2,CASSHPRQGSYTGELFF,TGTGCCAGCAGTCATCCTCGACAGGGGAGTTACACCGGGGAGCTGTTTTTT
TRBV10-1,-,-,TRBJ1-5,CASSDGGQPQHF,TGCGCCAGCAGTGATGGGGGGCAGCCCCAGCATTTT